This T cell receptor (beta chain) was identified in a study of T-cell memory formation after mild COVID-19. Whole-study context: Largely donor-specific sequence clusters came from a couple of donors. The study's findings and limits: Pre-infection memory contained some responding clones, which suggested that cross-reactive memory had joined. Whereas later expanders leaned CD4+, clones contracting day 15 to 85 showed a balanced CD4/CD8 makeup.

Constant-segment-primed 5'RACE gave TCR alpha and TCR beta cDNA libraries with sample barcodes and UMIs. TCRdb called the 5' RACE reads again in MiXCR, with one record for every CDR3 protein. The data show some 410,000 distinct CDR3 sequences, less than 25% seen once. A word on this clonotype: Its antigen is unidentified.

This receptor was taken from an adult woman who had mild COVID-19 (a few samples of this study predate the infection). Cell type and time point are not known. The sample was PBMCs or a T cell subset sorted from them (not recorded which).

The CDR3, as DNA: TGTGCCAGCAGCTTAGCATTCCGGGGCGGTGAGCAGTTCTTC. Its protein is CASSLAFRGGEQFF. This chain joins TRBV7-9 and TRBJ2-1; D tentatively reads TRBD1 or TRBD2 (5 bases each). V was pared by 0 bases and J by 9 bases, with 12 bases between. Germline loops: CDR1 SEHNR, CDR2 FQNEAQ (reference sequence). The CDR3 has 14 amino acids. Variable domain in full (rest from reference TRBV7-9 and TRBJ2-1): DTGVSQNPRHKITKRGQNVTFRCDPISEHNRLYWYRQTLGQGPEFLTYFQNEAQLEKSRLLSDRFSAERPKGSFSTLEIQRTEQGDSAMYLCASSLAFRGGEQFFGPGTRLTVL.